This T cell receptor (beta chain) was observed in a study of identical twins. One entry per CDR3 protein results from TCRdb running MiXCR on the 5' RACE reads. Of a few hundred thousand distinct CDR3 sequences in the sample, 8% to 11% were seen once. The V end was cut by 8 bases, the J end by 3 bases, with 13 bases between. The V gene's germline CDR1 is MNHNS and CDR2 SASEGT. CDR3 length: 13 residues. Input material: memory T cells sorted from blood. This receptor was obtained from a middle-aged man in good health. The chain uses TRBV6-1 and TRBJ1-2; D gene ambiguous. The CDR3 spells CASAPRDDYGYTF. The CDR3 DNA sequence: TGTGCCAGCGCCCCCCGGGATGACTATGGCTACACCTTC.